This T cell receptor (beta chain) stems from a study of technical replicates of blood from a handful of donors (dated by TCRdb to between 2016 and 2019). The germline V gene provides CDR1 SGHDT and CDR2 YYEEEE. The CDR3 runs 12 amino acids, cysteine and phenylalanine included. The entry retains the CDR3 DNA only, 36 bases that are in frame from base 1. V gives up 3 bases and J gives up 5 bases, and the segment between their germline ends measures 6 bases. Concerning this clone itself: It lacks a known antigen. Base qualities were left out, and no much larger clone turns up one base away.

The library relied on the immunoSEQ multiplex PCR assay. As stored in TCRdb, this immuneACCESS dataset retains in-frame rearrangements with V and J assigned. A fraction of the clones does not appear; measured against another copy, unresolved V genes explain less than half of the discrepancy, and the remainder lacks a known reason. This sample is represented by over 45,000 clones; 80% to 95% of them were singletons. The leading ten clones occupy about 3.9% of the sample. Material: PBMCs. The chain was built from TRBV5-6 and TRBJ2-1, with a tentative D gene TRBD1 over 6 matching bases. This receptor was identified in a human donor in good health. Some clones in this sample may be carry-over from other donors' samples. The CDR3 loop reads CASSSGDNEQFF. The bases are TGTGCCAGCAGCTCAGGGGACAATGAGCAGTTCTTC.